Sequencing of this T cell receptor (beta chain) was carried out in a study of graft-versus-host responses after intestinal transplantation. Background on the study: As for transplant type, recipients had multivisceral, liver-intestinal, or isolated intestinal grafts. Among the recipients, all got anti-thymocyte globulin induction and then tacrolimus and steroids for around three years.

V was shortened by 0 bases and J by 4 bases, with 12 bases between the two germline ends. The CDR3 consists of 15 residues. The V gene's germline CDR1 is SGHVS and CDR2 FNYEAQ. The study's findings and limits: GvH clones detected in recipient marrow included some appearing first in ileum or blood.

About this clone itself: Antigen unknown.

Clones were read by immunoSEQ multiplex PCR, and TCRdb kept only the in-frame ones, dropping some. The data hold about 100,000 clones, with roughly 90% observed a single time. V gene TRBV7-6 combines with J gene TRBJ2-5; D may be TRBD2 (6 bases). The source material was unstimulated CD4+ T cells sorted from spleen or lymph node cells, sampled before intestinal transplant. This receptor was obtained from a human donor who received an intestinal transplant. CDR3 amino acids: CASSLASRRGETQYF. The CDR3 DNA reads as TGTGCCAGCAGCTTAGCGTCACGGAGGGGAGAGACCCAGTACTTC.